These 28 T cell receptor beta chains came from one sample sequenced in a study of blood T cell repertoires in COVID-19. The assay was immunoSEQ multiplex PCR, and TCRdb's table has in-frame clones only and misses some. Of 80,000 or so clones listed, roughly 81% are singletons. Sequences were obtained from peripheral blood. These receptors all stem from a man in his 60s with COVID-19, enrolled during active disease.

The chain is built from TRBV6-5 and TRBJ2-3; the match to TRBD2 covers 9 bases. This CDR3 has 14 residues. V lost 8 bases and J lost 1; bases outside the gene matches: 4. Germline assignment: CDR1 MNHEY and CDR2 SVGAGI. CDR3 nucleotides: TGTGCCAGCGGCAAGCGGGAGGGCACAGATACGCAGTATTTT. Its protein product is CASGKREGTDTQYF.

The chain recombines TRBV2 with TRBJ1-1; 7 bases are a match to TRBD1. Germline assignment: CDR1 SNHLY and CDR2 FYNNEI. V was clipped by 3 bases and J by 2 bases; unmatched bases: 12. The CDR3 is 17 residues long. The CDR3 protein is CASSENRGTDLNTEAFF. In nucleotides, the CDR3 is TGTGCCAGCAGTGAGAATAGGGGGACAGACTTAAACACTGAAGCTTTCTTT. Together with reference TRBV2 and TRBJ1-1, the CDR3 gives the full variable domain: EPEVTQTPSHQVTQMGQEVILRCVPISNHLYFYWYRQILGQKVEFLVSFYNNEISEKSEIFDDQFSVERPDGSNFTLKIRSTKLEDSAMYFCASSENRGTDLNTEAFFGQGTRLTVV.

The rearrangement joins TRBV28 to TRBJ2-7, with TRBD1 matching over 7 bases. Germline CDR1 MDHEN, CDR2 SYDVKM. The CDR3 has 13 residues. With 10 bases clipped from V and 1 base from J, the junction kept 7 bases outside the gene matches. CDR3 sequence (DNA): TGTGCCACCGGGACAGCGGATTCCTACGAGCAGTACTTC. Protein product: CATGTADSYEQYF.

The rearrangement links TRBV21-1 to TRBJ1-5; the DNA was not used to check the table's D call, TRBD1. TRBV21-1 is tagged as a pseudogene. CDR3 size: 15 residues. The CDR3 DNA sequence: TGTGCCAGCAGCAACAGGAAGATGGGCAATCAGCCCCAGCATTTT. As protein: CASSNRKMGNQPQHF.

This clone was picked up one time. The chain uses TRBV3-1 (or the pseudogene TRBV3-2) and TRBJ2-3; D is undetermined. The CDR3 totals 15 residues. Germline CDR1 and CDR2: LGHDT and YNNKEL (reference sequence). Trimming shortened V by 4 bases and J by 4 bases, and 15 bases separated the two germline ends. The CDR3 DNA is TGTGCCAGCAGCCGATGGCTCCGCCAATCAGATACGCAGTATTTT. This translates into CASSRWLRQSDTQYF.

The J gene is TRBJ1-4, the V gene TRBV7-9; TRBD1 might be the D (5 bases). Germline values: CDR1 SEHNR, CDR2 FQNEAQ (reference sequence). Trimming cost V 5 bases and J 8 bases, with 12 bases left between them. This CDR3 is built from 13 residues. The CDR3 spells CASSVWGEEKLFF. CDR3 bases: TGTGCCAGCAGCGTGTGGGGGGAAGAAAAACTGTTTTTT.

This clone was seen a single time. V and J are TRBV6-5 and TRBJ1-1; D unresolved. V lost 6 bases and J 0 bases, leaving 8 bases between the germline ends. The CDR3 extends over 13 amino acids. CDR1 MNHEY and CDR2 SVGAGI come from the germline V gene. In DNA, the CDR3 is TGTGCCAGCAGCCCCCTTTTGAACACTGAAGCTTTCTTT. This sequence encodes CASSPLLNTEAFF.

J is TRBJ1-5 and V is TRBV28; 12 bases align to TRBD1. V was clipped by 5 bases and J by 5 bases; unmatched bases: 7. The CDR3 consists of 16 residues. Germline V gene sequence: CDR1 MDHEN, CDR2 SYDVKM. The CDR3 DNA reads as TGTGCCAGCAGTCCCGCGGGGACAGGGGGCGATCAGCCCCAGCATTTT. Its protein product is CASSPAGTGGDQPQHF.

As regards this clone: A much more abundant neighbour one base away suggests this may be a read error. The V call is TRBV6-5, the J call TRBJ1-1; D is possibly TRBD1 (6 bases). The V end was cut by 4 bases, the J end by 1 base, with 7 bases between. In germline, CDR1 is MNHEY, CDR2 SVGAGI. The CDR3 is 13 residues long. The CDR3 nucleotides read TGTGCCAGCAGTTTACAGGGGAACACTGAAGCTTTCTTT. Translated, it gives CASSLQGNTEAFF.

This chain connects TRBV2 to TRBJ2-1, with D perhaps TRBD2 (5 bases). The CDR3 sequence is 15 residues long. Trimming cost V 3 bases and J 6 bases, with 15 bases left between them. In germline, CDR1 is SNHLY, CDR2 FYNNEI. The CDR3 DNA reads as TGTGCCAGCAGTGAGGATCTAGCCCGGGGCAATGAGCAGTTCTTC. This gives the protein CASSEDLARGNEQFF. Drawing the rest from reference TRBV2 and TRBJ2-1, the complete variable domain is EPEVTQTPSHQVTQMGQEVILRCVPISNHLYFYWYRQILGQKVEFLVSFYNNEISEKSEIFDDQFSVERPDGSNFTLKIRSTKLEDSAMYFCASSEDLARGNEQFFGPGTRLTVL.

This chain uses TRBV11-3 with TRBJ2-1; TRBD1 is a possible D gene (5 bases). The CDR3 has 15 amino acids. The germline CDR1 and CDR2 sequences are SGHNT and YENEEA. Deletions cut 1 base from V and 6 bases from J, with 13 bases between. The CDR3: CASSLGVRAINEQFF. DNA of the CDR3: TGTGCCAGCAGCTTAGGTGTCAGGGCCATCAATGAGCAGTTCTTC.

The rearrangement joins TRBV30 to TRBJ1-5, with D possibly being TRBD1 (5 bases). The V end lost 3 bases, the J end lost 6 bases, and 15 bases lay between the germline ends. CDR1 and CDR2 (germline): GTSNPN, SVGIG (reference sequence). This CDR3 comprises 14 residues. CDR3 DNA: TGTGCCTGGAGCTCGGGGGTGAATAGTCAGCCCCAGCATTTT. Amino acids: CAWSSGVNSQPQHF.

The rearrangement joins TRBV6-5 to TRBJ1-2; no definite D call. Looked up from germline, CDR1 is MNHEY and CDR2 is SVGAGI. This CDR3 region has 14 residues. V was cut by 6 bases and J by 5 bases, with 16 bases left in between. CDR3 amino acids: CASSLHRSGYGYTF. The CDR3 nucleotides read TGTGCCAGCAGCCTACACCGGTCGGGATATGGCTACACCTTC.

This chain uses TRBV9 with TRBJ2-7; a weak D match, TRBD1 (5 bases). The CDR3 covers 14 residues. V was cut by 3 bases and J by 6 bases, with 16 bases left in between. Germline V gene lookup returns CDR1 SGDLS and CDR2 YYNGEE. The CDR3 spells CASSEGSGPSEQYF. CDR3 bases: TGTGCCAGCAGCGAGGGGTCCGGCCCCAGCGAGCAGTACTTC.

The chain carries TRBV7-3 and TRBJ1-1, with D unresolved. Trimming shortened V by 5 bases and J by 1 base, and 14 bases separated the two germline ends. CDR3 size: 15 residues. The germline gives CDR1 SGHTA, CDR2 FQGTGA. CDR3: CASSPYSGENTEAFF. The CDR3 DNA reads TGTGCCAGCAGCCCCTACTCCGGGGAGAACACTGAAGCTTTCTTT.

This chain joins TRBV7-7 and TRBJ2-1; 7 bases align to TRBD2. The germline gives CDR1 SSHAT, CDR2 FNYEAQ (reference sequence). The junction had 10 bases not matched to a gene; V was cut back by 1 base and J by 7 bases. The CDR3 is made up of 16 amino acids. The CDR3 nucleotides read TGTGCCAGCAGCTTAGGGGACTGGCGGGAGAGGAATGAGCAGTTCTTC. Translated, it gives CASSLGDWRERNEQFF.

A remark on this clone: Other DNA sequences in this specimen translate into the identical CDR3. The rearrangement links TRBV7-2 to TRBJ2-7; 14 nucleotides match TRBD2. CDR1 is SGHTA and CDR2 is FQGNSA in the germline V gene. The V segment lost 5 bases and the J segment 4 bases; nucleotides outside the gene matches: 7. The CDR3 loop spans 16 amino acids. For the CDR3, the DNA is TGTGCCAGCAGCCTCAGGAGGACTAGCGGGGGGTACGAGCAGTACTTC. Protein product: CASSLRRTSGGYEQYF. Full variable domain (missing parts from reference TRBV7-2 and TRBJ2-7): GAGVSQSPSNKVTEKGKDVELRCDPISGHTALYWYRQSLGQGLEFLIYFQGNSAPDKSGLPSDRFSAERTGGSVSTLTIQRTQQEDSAVYLCASSLRRTSGGYEQYFGPGTRLTVT.

The rearrangement uses TRBV6-5 and TRBJ1-5; TRBD1 matches 9 bases. Germline lookup yields CDR1 MNHEY and CDR2 SVGAGI. V lost 4 bases and J lost 0; bases outside the gene matches: 1. This CDR3 region has 15 residues. CDR3 protein: CASSSTGGSNQPQHF. CDR3 DNA sequence: TGTGCCAGCAGTTCGACAGGGGGTAGCAATCAGCCCCAGCATTTT.

The V gene is TRBV5-3, the J gene TRBJ1-2, with D possibly matching TRBD1 (5 bases). TRBV5-3 is an ORF, and what it does is uncertain. V gave up 1 base and J gave up 8 bases, with 12 bases separating them. The CDR3 covers 13 residues. For the CDR3, the DNA is TGTGCCAGAAGCTTGAAAGCAGGGTGGGGCTACACCTTC. It codes for CARSLKAGWGYTF.

The chain combines TRBV28 with TRBJ1-1; 8 positions match TRBD1. After removal of 7 bases from V and 5 bases from J, the junction contained 9 bases not matched to a gene. The germline CDR1 and CDR2 sequences are MDHEN and SYDVKM. This CDR3 contains 14 residues. This CDR3 is CASNPGQGKTEAFF. The CDR3 DNA follows: TGTGCCAGCAATCCAGGACAGGGTAAAACTGAAGCTTTCTTT.

V is TRBV7-2 and J is TRBJ1-1, with a possible D match to TRBD1 (6 bases). Trimming took 5 bases from V and 3 from J, leaving 10 bases between them. Germline V CDR1 and CDR2: SGHTA, FQGNSA. The CDR3 consists of 13 residues. This CDR3 reads CASSTGTYTEAFF. CDR3 DNA: TGTGCCAGCAGCACCGGGACATACACTGAAGCTTTCTTT. Drawing the rest from reference TRBV7-2 and TRBJ1-1, the complete variable domain is GAGVSQSPSNKVTEKGKDVELRCDPISGHTALYWYRQSLGQGLEFLIYFQGNSAPDKSGLPSDRFSAERTGGSVSTLTIQRTQQEDSAVYLCASSTGTYTEAFFGQGTRLTVV.

The chain uses TRBV6-5 and TRBJ1-6; D remains unclear. Looked up from germline, CDR1 is MNHEY and CDR2 is SVGAGI. The CDR3 covers 16 residues. Trimming pared 0 bases from V and 9 bases from J, leaving 15 bases between. The CDR3 sequence: CASSYSGISGISPLHF. DNA of the CDR3: TGTGCCAGCAGTTACTCTGGGATCAGCGGCATTTCACCCCTCCACTTT.

Here the CDR3 reads CASSTLHRGQETQYF. CDR3 nucleotide sequence: TGTGCCAGTAGTACCCTTCACAGGGGCCAAGAGACCCAGTACTTC. The genes are TRBV19 and TRBJ2-5; 7 bases are a match to TRBD1. CDR3 size: 15 residues. V trimming: 4 bases; J trimming: 1 base; junction bases outside the gene matches: 6. Germline CDR1 LNHDA, CDR2 SQIVND (reference sequence).

This chain connects TRBV7-9 to TRBJ2-2, with TRBD1 identical over 8 bases. J was trimmed by 2 bases and V by 5 bases; bases with no gene match: 7. The CDR3 spans 16 residues. CDR1 and CDR2 (germline): SEHNR, FQNEAQ (reference sequence). The CDR3 sequence is CASSPRDRNNTGELFF. The DNA for the CDR3 is TGTGCCAGCAGCCCCCGGGACAGGAACAACACCGGGGAGCTGTTTTTT. The variable domain in full, completed from reference TRBV7-9 and TRBJ2-2, reads DTGVSQNPRHKITKRGQNVTFRCDPISEHNRLYWYRQTLGQGPEFLTYFQNEAQLEKSRLLSDRFSAERPKGSFSTLEIQRTEQGDSAMYLCASSPRDRNNTGELFFGEGSRLTVL.

The chain recombines TRBV10-3 with TRBJ1-3, with D perhaps TRBD1 (6 bases). V lost 6 bases, J lost 0 bases, and 6 bases lay in between. Germline lookup yields CDR1 ENHRY and CDR2 SYGVKD. CDR3 length: 13 amino acids. The CDR3 sequence is CAIRDSSGNTIYF. The CDR3 nucleotides are TGTGCCATCAGGGACAGCTCTGGAAACACCATATATTTT.

J is TRBJ1-1 and V is TRBV19; TRBD1 matches 7 bases. The CDR3 has 15 residues. CDR1 LNHDA and CDR2 SQIVND come from the germline V gene (reference sequence). The J segment lost 1 base and the V segment lost 3 bases, leaving 5 bases of the junction unmatched. CDR3 protein: CASSIRRGSNTEAFF. The CDR3 coding sequence is TGTGCCAGTAGTATCCGCAGGGGGTCGAACACTGAAGCTTTCTTT.

The chain carries TRBV10-1 and TRBJ2-7; possible D gene TRBD1, 5 bases. The CDR3 runs to 13 residues. Trimming pared 3 bases from V and 5 bases from J, leaving 11 bases between. From germline, CDR1 is WNHNN and CDR2 SYGVQD (reference sequence). This CDR3 is CASSEPRVDEQYF. CDR3 nucleotide sequence: TGCGCCAGCAGTGAACCCAGGGTCGACGAGCAGTACTTC.

CDR3 loop: CSVELVSGQGRGEQFF. The DNA for the CDR3 is TGCAGCGTTGAATTGGTTTCGGGACAGGGGAGAGGTGAGCAGTTCTTC. This sequence joins TRBV29-1 and TRBJ2-1; 10 positions match TRBD1. J gave up 9 bases and V 2 bases, and 13 bases lay outside the gene matches. In germline, CDR1 is SQVTM, CDR2 ANQGSEA. This CDR3 has 16 amino acids.